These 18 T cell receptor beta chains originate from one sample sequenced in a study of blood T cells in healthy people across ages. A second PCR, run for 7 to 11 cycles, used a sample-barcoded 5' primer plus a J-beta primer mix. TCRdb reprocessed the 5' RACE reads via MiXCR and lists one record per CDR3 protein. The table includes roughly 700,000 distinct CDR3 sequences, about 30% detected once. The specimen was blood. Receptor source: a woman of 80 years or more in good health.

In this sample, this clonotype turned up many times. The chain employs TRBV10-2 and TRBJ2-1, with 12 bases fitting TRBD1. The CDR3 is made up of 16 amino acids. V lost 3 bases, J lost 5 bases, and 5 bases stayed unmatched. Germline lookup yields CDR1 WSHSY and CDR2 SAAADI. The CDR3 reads CASSDSGDRGHNEQFF. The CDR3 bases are TGCGCCAGCAGTGACTCCGGGGACAGGGGGCACAATGAGCAGTTCTTC.

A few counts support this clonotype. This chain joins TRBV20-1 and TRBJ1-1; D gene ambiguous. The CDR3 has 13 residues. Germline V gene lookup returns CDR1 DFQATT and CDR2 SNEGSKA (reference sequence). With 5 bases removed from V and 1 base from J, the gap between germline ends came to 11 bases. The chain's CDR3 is CSAARPTNTEAFF. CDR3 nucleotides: TGCAGTGCTGCGCGACCGACGAACACTGAAGCTTTCTTT.

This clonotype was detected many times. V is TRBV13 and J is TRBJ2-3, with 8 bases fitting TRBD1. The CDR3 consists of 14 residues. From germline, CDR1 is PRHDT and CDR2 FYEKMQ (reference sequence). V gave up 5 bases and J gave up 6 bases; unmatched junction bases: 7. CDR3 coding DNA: TGTGCCAGCAGCATCGGGACAGGACGGGATACGCAGTATTTT. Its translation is CASSIGTGRDTQYF.

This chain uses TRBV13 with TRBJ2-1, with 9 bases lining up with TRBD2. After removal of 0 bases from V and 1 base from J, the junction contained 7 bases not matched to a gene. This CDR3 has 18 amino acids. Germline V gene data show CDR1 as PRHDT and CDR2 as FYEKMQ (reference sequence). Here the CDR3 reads CASSLGSREGGSYNEQFF. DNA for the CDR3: TGTGCCAGCAGCTTAGGCTCGCGGGAGGGAGGGTCCTACAATGAGCAGTTCTTC. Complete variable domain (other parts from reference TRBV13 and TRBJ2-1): AAGVIQSPRHLIKEKRETATLKCYPIPRHDTVYWYQQGPGQDPQFLISFYEKMQSDKGSIPDRFSAQQFSDYHSELNMSSLELGDSALYFCASSLGSREGGSYNEQFFGPGTRLTVL.

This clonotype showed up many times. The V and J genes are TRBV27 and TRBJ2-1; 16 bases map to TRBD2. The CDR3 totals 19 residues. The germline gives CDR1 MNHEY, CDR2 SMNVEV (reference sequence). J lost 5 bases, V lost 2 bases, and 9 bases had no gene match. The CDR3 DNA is TGTGCCAGCAGTTTACGGGGACTAGCGGGGGGGCGCCTCCACAATGAGCAGTTCTTC. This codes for CASSLRGLAGGRLHNEQFF.

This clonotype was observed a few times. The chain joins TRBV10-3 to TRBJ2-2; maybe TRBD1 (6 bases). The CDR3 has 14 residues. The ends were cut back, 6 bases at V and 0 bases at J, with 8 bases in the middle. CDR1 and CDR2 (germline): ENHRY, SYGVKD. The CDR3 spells CAIRGAANTGELFF. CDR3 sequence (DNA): TGTGCCATCAGGGGGGCCGCGAACACCGGGGAGCTGTTTTTT.

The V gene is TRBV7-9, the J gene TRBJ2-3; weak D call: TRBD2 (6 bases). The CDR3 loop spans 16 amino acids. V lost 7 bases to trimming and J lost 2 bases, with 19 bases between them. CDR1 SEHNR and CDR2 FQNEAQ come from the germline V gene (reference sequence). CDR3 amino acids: CASTKVSGLPTDTQYF. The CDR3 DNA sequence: TGTGCCAGCACCAAGGTGTCGGGACTCCCCACAGATACGCAGTATTTT.

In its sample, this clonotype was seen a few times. The CDR3 loop is CASLPPGQVNTEAFF. CDR3 coding DNA: TGTGCCAGCCTTCCTCCGGGACAGGTGAACACTGAAGCTTTCTTT. V is TRBV6-6 and J is TRBJ1-1, with 8 bases that match TRBD1. V was pared by 8 bases and J by 0 bases, with 8 bases of the junction left unmatched. The CDR3 length is 15 residues. CDR1 and CDR2 (germline): MNHNY, SVGAGI (reference sequence).

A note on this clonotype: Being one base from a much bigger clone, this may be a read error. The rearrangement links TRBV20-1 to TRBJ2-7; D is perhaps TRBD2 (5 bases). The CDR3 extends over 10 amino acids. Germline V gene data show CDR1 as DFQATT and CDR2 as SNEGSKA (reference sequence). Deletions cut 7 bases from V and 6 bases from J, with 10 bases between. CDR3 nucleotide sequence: TGCAGTGTCCTTACTAGCGAGCAGTACTTC. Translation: CSVLTSEQYF.

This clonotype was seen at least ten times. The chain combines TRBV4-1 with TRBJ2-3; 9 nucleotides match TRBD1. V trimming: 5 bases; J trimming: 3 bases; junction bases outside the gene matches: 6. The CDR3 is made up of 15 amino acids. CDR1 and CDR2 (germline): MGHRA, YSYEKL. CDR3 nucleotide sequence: TGCGCCAGCAGCGCCCCGGGACAGGGAACAGATACGCAGTATTTT. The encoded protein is CASSAPGQGTDTQYF.

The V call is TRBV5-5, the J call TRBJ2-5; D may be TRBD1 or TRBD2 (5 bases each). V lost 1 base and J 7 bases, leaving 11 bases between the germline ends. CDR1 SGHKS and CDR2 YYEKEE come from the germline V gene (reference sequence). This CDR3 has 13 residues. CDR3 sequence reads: CASSLWDVGTQYF. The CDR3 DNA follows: TGTGCCAGCAGCTTGTGGGACGTGGGGACCCAGTACTTC.

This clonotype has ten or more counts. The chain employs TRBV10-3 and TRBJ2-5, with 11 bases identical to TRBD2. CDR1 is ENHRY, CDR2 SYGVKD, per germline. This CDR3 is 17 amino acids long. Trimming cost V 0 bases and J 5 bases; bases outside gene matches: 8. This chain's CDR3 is CAISESGTSGYRETQYF. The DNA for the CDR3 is TGTGCCATCAGTGAGTCCGGGACTAGCGGCTACCGGGAGACCCAGTACTTC.

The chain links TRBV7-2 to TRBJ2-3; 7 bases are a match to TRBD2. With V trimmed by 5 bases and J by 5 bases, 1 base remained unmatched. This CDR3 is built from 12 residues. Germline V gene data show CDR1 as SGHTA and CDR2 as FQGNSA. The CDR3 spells CASSGGEDTQYF. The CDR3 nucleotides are TGTGCCAGCAGCGGGGGGGAAGATACGCAGTATTTT.

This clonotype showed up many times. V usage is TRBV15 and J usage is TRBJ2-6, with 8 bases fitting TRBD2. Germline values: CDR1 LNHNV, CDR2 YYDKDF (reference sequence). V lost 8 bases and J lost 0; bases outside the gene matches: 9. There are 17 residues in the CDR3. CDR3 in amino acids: CATHYSGVVSGANVLTF. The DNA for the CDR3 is TGTGCCACCCACTATAGCGGGGTGGTCTCTGGGGCCAACGTCCTGACTTTC. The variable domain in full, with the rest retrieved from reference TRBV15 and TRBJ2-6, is DAMVIQNPRYQVTQFGKPVTLSCSQTLNHNVMYWYQQKSSQAPKLLFHYYDKDFNNEADTPDNFQSRRPNTSFCFLDIRSPGLGDTAMYLCATHYSGVVSGANVLTFGAGSRLTVL.

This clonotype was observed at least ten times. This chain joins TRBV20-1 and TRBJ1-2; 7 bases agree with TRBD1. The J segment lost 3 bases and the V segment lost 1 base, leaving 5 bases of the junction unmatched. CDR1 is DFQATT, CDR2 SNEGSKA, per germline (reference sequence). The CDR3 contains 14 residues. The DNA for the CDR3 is TGCAGTGCTAGAGTTGAAGGGGGCGACTATGGCTACACCTTC. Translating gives CSARVEGGDYGYTF.

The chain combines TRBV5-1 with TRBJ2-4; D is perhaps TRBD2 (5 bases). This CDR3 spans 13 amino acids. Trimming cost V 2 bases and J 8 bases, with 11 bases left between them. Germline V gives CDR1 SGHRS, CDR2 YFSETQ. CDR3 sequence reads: CASSLGGSDIQYF. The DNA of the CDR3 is TGCGCCAGCAGCTTAGGCGGGTCGGACATTCAGTACTTC.

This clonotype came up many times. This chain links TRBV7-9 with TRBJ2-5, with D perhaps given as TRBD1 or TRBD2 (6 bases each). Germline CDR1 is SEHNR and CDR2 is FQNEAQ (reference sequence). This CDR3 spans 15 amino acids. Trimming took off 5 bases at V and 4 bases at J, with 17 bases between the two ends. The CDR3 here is CASSPTGMGGETQYF. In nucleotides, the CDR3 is TGTGCCAGCAGCCCTACAGGGATGGGAGGAGAGACCCAGTACTTC.

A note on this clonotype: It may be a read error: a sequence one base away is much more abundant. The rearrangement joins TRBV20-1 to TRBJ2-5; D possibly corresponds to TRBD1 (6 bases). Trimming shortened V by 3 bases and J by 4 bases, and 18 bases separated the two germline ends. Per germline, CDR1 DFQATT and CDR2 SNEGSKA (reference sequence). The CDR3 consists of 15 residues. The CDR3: CSASRSQGFVETQYF. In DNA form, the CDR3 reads TGCAGTGCTAGCCGATCACAGGGTTTTGTAGAGACCCAGTACTTC.